One TCR beta chain is described in this entry. This entry comes from a study of blood T cell repertoires in COVID-19. Overall study context: Acute and convalescent COVID-19 specimens originated in the United States, Italy and Spain.

Trimming pared 5 bases from V and 9 bases from J, leaving 17 bases between. Germline V CDR1 and CDR2: GTSNPN, SVGIG (reference sequence). The CDR3 is 13 residues long. Produced via immunoSEQ multiplex PCR; TCRdb's table is partial and in-frame only. The repertoire holds approximately 320,000 clones, with roughly 90% as singletons. Participant-given clinical history determined each cohort assignment. Each recovered donor of Cohort 3 presented with two negative PCRs, clearance, or symptom resolution. The specimen sequenced was PBMCs or T cells enriched from blood (not recorded which). The J gene is TRBJ1-5, the V gene TRBV30, with a weak D call TRBD1 (5 bases). The sequence came from a man aged 55 to 69 who had recovered from COVID-19. DNA for the CDR3: TGTGCCTGGTCTCCAGGGAATGCCGGGCCCCAGCATTTT. Protein: CAWSPGNAGPQHF.